The 8 T cell receptor beta chains listed next were all sequenced from one sample in a study of blood T cell repertoires in COVID-19. Measured with immunoSEQ multiplex PCR; TCRdb has only the in-frame clones, and not every one. The sample comprises 150,000 to 200,000 clones, 65% to 85% of which are singletons, and roughly 17% rests with the top ten. The sequenced material came from peripheral blood. These receptors were taken from a man between 60 and 70 years old with active or convalescent COVID-19.

The CDR3 here is CASSDGGRPDTQYF. CDR3 in DNA: TGTGCCAGCAGTGACGGCGGGAGACCAGATACGCAGTATTTT. The chain recombines TRBV2 with TRBJ2-3, with TRBD2 identical over 7 bases. CDR1 and CDR2 (germline): SNHLY, FYNNEI. The CDR3 has 14 residues. The V segment lost 3 bases and the J segment 4 bases; nucleotides outside the gene matches: 4.

V is TRBV24-1 and J is TRBJ2-2, with TRBD2 matching 11 bases. Germline CDR1 is KGHDR and CDR2 is SFDVKD. The V gene end was trimmed by 1 base and the J gene end by 4 bases; junction bases not matched to a gene: 4. The CDR3 length is 17 residues. As DNA, the CDR3 is TGTGCCACCAGTGATTTTTCACTAGCGGGAGTCACCGGGGAGCTGTTTTTT. This sequence encodes CATSDFSLAGVTGELFF.

The chain recombines TRBV7-6 with TRBJ1-5; 9 bases agree with TRBD1. The CDR3 is 13 amino acids. Germline V gene lookup returns CDR1 SGHVS and CDR2 FNYEAQ. V lost 5 bases to trimming and J lost 7 bases; unmatched junction nucleotides: 3. The CDR3 nucleotides read TGTGCCAGCAGCGTGGGACAGGGCCAGCCCCAGCATTTT. Translation gives CASSVGQGQPQHF. The whole variable domain, filled in from reference TRBV7-6 and TRBJ1-5, reads GAGVSQSPRYKVTKRGQDVALRCDPISGHVSLYWYRQALGQGPEFLTYFNYEAQQDKSGLPNDRFSAERPEGSISTLTIQRTEQRDSAMYRCASSVGQGQPQHFGDGTRLSIL.

This chain links TRBV28 with TRBJ2-5, with a weak D call TRBD1 (6 bases). The CDR3 has 11 residues. V was trimmed by 8 bases and J by 7 bases, leaving 11 bases between them. Germline V gene lookup returns CDR1 MDHEN and CDR2 SYDVKM. CDR3 sequence: CASGPRGTQYF. Here the CDR3 DNA reads TGTGCCAGCGGGCCCAGGGGGACCCAGTACTTC.

This chain connects TRBV6-4 to TRBJ2-3; 11 nucleotides agree with TRBD2. CDR3 length: 16 amino acids. Trimming took 3 bases from V and 1 from J; bases not matched to a gene: 3. From germline, CDR1 is MRHNA and CDR2 SNTAGT. CDR3 amino acids: CASSELAGAGTDTQYF. CDR3 coding DNA: TGTGCCAGCAGTGAACTAGCGGGAGCGGGCACAGATACGCAGTATTTT.

The chain is built from TRBV4-3 and TRBJ1-2, with unresolved D. The V end lost 4 bases, the J end lost 3 bases, and 9 bases lay between the germline ends. Germline V lookup: CDR1 LGHNA, CDR2 YSLEER. The CDR3 loop spans 13 amino acids. CDR3: CASSPRGYYGYTF. CDR3 nucleotide sequence: TGCGCCAGCAGCCCGCGGGGTTACTATGGCTACACCTTC.

The rearrangement uses TRBV4-3 and TRBJ2-7, with 10 bases fitting TRBD2. Losses at the gene ends were 1 base for V and 3 bases for J; bases not matched to a gene: 0. This CDR3 is built from 14 residues. Germline V gives CDR1 LGHNA, CDR2 YSLEER. The chain's CDR3 is CASSQGLAGYEQYF. As DNA, the CDR3 is TGCGCCAGCAGCCAAGGACTAGCGGGCTACGAGCAGTACTTC.

The chain couples TRBV29-1 to TRBJ2-1, with a weak D call TRBD1 (6 bases). The CDR3 length is 13 residues. The V gene's germline CDR1 is SQVTM and CDR2 ANQGSEA. Deletions cut 5 bases from V and 10 bases from J, with 18 bases between. The CDR3 sequence: CSVTDRLIGEQFF. CDR3 coding DNA: TGCAGCGTTACCGACAGGCTAATCGGGGAGCAGTTCTTC.